The 6 T cell receptor beta chains listed next were all sequenced from one sample in a study of blood T cell repertoires in COVID-19. Assay: immunoSEQ multiplex PCR; the TCRdb copy retains only in-frame clones and omits some. The data hold tens of thousands of clones, with roughly 83% observed a single time. Material for sequencing was peripheral blood. These receptors originate from a human donor in a cohort sampled during active COVID-19.

The rearrangement uses TRBV4-1 and TRBJ1-1; 7 bases match TRBD1. The CDR3 spans 16 residues. J gave up 1 base and V 2 bases, and 7 bases lay outside the gene matches. CDR1 is MGHRA, CDR2 YSYEKL, per germline. Here the CDR3 DNA reads TGCGCCAGCAGCCAAACAGGGGTAAGGGGGAACACTGAAGCTTTCTTT. This encodes CASSQTGVRGNTEAFF.

J is TRBJ2-7 and V is TRBV2; possibly TRBD1 for D (6 bases). The V and J ends lost 6 bases and 4 bases respectively, with 19 bases between them. Germline V gene sequence: CDR1 SNHLY, CDR2 FYNNEI. The CDR3 length is 15 residues. CDR3 sequence: CASRLSTGFEYEQYF. The CDR3 coding sequence is TGTGCCAGCAGGCTGTCGACAGGTTTTGAGTACGAGCAGTACTTC.

The V and J genes are TRBV7-2 and TRBJ2-1, with TRBD2 as a possible D gene (5 bases). The ends were cut back, 3 bases at V and 8 bases at J, with 11 bases in the middle. The germline V gene has CDR1 SGHTA and CDR2 FQGNSA. The CDR3 has 13 residues. The CDR3 loop reads CASSFRGSHEQFF. As DNA, the CDR3 is TGTGCCAGCAGCTTTCGAGGGTCCCATGAGCAGTTCTTC.

In regard to this clone: One end of the junction fails to match germline, which may point to a read error. The chain joins TRBV27 to TRBJ2-5; D not certain. CDR3 length equals 12 residues. CDR1 is MNHEY, CDR2 SMNVEV, per germline (reference sequence). The CDR3 sequence: CATSIASGTQYF. CDR3 coding DNA: TGTGCCACCAGTATCGCTTCGGGGACCCAGTACTTC.

This chain connects TRBV3-1 (or the pseudogene TRBV3-2) to TRBJ1-1, with 11 positions matching TRBD1. The length of the CDR3 is 14 residues. The germline V gene encodes CDR1 LGHDT and CDR2 YNNKEL (reference sequence). Trimming took 10 bases from V and 5 from J; bases not matched to a gene: 9. The CDR3 reads CATGGTGGFTEAFF. The CDR3 DNA reads TGTGCCACCGGGGGGACAGGGGGATTTACTGAAGCTTTCTTT.

The rearrangement links TRBV29-1 to TRBJ2-1; 7 nucleotides match TRBD1. This CDR3 region has 13 residues. Germline lookup yields CDR1 SQVTM and CDR2 ANQGSEA. J gave up 2 bases and V 8 bases, and 6 bases lay outside the gene matches. The CDR3 DNA reads TGCAGCTCTGAGGGACAGACCTACAATGAGCAGTTCTTC. Translating it yields CSSEGQTYNEQFF.